A single sample gave rise to the 10 T cell receptor beta chains below, sequenced in a study of OX40 agonist ivuxolimab in advanced cancers. Here immunoSEQ multiplex PCR was the method, and the copy in TCRdb shows in-frame clones only, minus some. The sample has about 35,000 clones, around 93% seen once; the top ten hold 30% to 35%. The input for sequencing was CD4+ or CD8+ T cells sorted from blood, taken in a trial of the OX40 agonist ivuxolimab. These receptors originate from an adult with an advanced solid tumor such as melanoma, head and neck, liver or kidney cancer.

This chain connects TRBV27 to TRBJ1-1; no reliable D call. V lost 2 bases and J lost 0, with 4 bases in between. The germline V gene has CDR1 MNHEY and CDR2 SMNVEV (reference sequence). This CDR3 spans 13 amino acids. CDR3 in amino acids: CASSLTVNTEAFF. CDR3 coding DNA: TGTGCCAGCAGTTTAACAGTGAACACTGAAGCTTTCTTT.

This rearrangement joins TRBV28 to TRBJ2-1; no definite D call. The CDR3 has 14 amino acids. Germline CDR1 reads MDHEN; CDR2 reads SYDVKM. Trimming took off 5 bases at V and 3 bases at J, with 11 bases between the two ends. The CDR3 protein is CASSSPLNYNEQFF. CDR3 coding DNA: TGTGCCAGCAGTAGCCCATTAAACTACAATGAGCAGTTCTTC.

Concerning this clone itself: This specimen includes other DNA sequences encoding the same CDR3. The chain combines TRBV7-9 with TRBJ2-7; tentatively, D is TRBD2 (5 bases). V lost 2 bases, J lost 4 bases, and 12 bases lay in between. This CDR3 has 14 residues. Germline CDR1 is SEHNR and CDR2 is FQNEAQ (reference sequence). DNA of the CDR3: TGTGCCAGCAGCTTACGAGGGAGTGGGTACGAGCAGTACTTC. This gives the protein CASSLRGSGYEQYF.

The V call is TRBV9, the J call TRBJ1-1; D is ambiguous. This CDR3 is 15 amino acids long. Germline V gives CDR1 SGDLS, CDR2 YYNGEE. V lost 0 bases to trimming and J lost 5 bases, with 14 bases between them. CDR3 region: CASSVDPGGGTEAFF. The CDR3 region has the DNA TGTGCCAGCAGCGTAGACCCCGGCGGTGGAACTGAAGCTTTCTTT.

V gene TRBV20-1 combines with J gene TRBJ1-5; D unresolved. Germline CDR1 DFQATT, CDR2 SNEGSKA (reference sequence). This CDR3 spans 11 amino acids. V was clipped by 0 bases and J by 6 bases, with 3 bases between them. The chain's CDR3 is CSAREGQPQHF. DNA of the CDR3: TGCAGTGCTAGAGAAGGTCAGCCCCAGCATTTT.

This clone was seen only a few times. The rearrangement joins TRBV10-3 to TRBJ2-1; D might be TRBD1 (5 bases). Between the trimmed V and J ends, which lost 7 bases and 7 bases, there was a span of 11 bases. Germline V gene lookup returns CDR1 ENHRY and CDR2 SYGVKD. The CDR3 runs 12 residues. CDR3: CAIMTQGNEQFF. CDR3 coding DNA: TGTGCCATCATGACGCAGGGAAATGAGCAGTTCTTC.

This clone has just a few counts. The J gene is TRBJ2-6, the V gene TRBV9, with D perhaps TRBD1 (5 bases). The length of the CDR3 is 15 residues. Germline V gives CDR1 SGDLS, CDR2 YYNGEE. Trimming removed 3 bases from V and 4 bases from J, with 11 bases in between. CDR3 sequence (DNA): TGTGCCAGCAGCGCCTCAGGGCAAGGGGCCAACGTCCTGACTTTC. Protein sequence: CASSASGQGANVLTF. The full variable domain, completed using reference TRBV9 and TRBJ2-6, is DSGVTQTPKHLITATGQRVTLRCSPRSGDLSVYWYQQSLDQGLQFLIQYYNGEERAKGNILERFSAQQFPDLHSELNLSSLELGDSALYFCASSASGQGANVLTFGAGSRLTVL.

This clone came up once. Other DNA sequences from this sample encode an identical CDR3 as well. The gene calls are TRBV28 and TRBJ2-5, with D perhaps TRBD1 (7 bases). The CDR3 is 19 residues long. The V end lost 4 bases, the J end lost 4 bases, and 28 bases lay between the germline ends. Germline CDR1 MDHEN, CDR2 SYDVKM. CDR3 in amino acids: CASSWDAMEGALVSETQYF. The CDR3 DNA reads as TGTGCCAGCAGTTGGGACGCTATGGAGGGGGCGCTTGTGTCAGAGACCCAGTACTTC.

This chain connects TRBV10-3 to TRBJ2-1, with 13 bases aligning to TRBD2. From germline, CDR1 is ENHRY and CDR2 SYGVKD. The CDR3 extends over 13 amino acids. V lost 10 bases, J lost 5 bases, and 2 bases stayed unmatched. In DNA form, the CDR3 reads TGTGCCACGGGACTAGCGGGAAACAATGAGCAGTTCTTC. Protein sequence: CATGLAGNNEQFF.

This chain links TRBV7-9 with TRBJ2-7; TRBD1 matches 10 bases. The CDR3 contains 13 residues. The V and J ends lost 4 bases and 3 bases, in that order; junction bases with no gene match: 0. The germline V gene has CDR1 SEHNR and CDR2 FQNEAQ (reference sequence). DNA for the CDR3: TGTGCCAGCAGCTGGGACAGGGGCTACGAGCAGTACTTC. Protein product: CASSWDRGYEQYF. The full variable domain, in which reference TRBV7-9 and TRBJ2-7 provide the parts outside the CDR3, is DTGVSQNPRHKITKRGQNVTFRCDPISEHNRLYWYRQTLGQGPEFLTYFQNEAQLEKSRLLSDRFSAERPKGSFSTLEIQRTEQGDSAMYLCASSWDRGYEQYFGPGTRLTVT.